The rows below give T cell receptor beta chains drawn from one sample of a study of T cells expressing NK-cell markers. Following a re-call of the 5' RACE reads, TCRdb has one entry per CDR3 protein and lacks DNA. Here the sample table reports about 410,000 distinct CDR3 sequences. Sequencing was done on a sample of blood T cells: a sorted CD56 or NKG2C T cell subset, CD4+ or CD8+ T cells, or bulk PBMC T cells (not recorded which). All receptors derive from a woman between 45 and 65 years old in good health. Both conserved end residues are part of each CDR3.

j_gene | v_gene | CDR3aa
TRBJ2-7 | TRBV3-1 | CASSLSTNEQYF
TRBJ1-1 | TRBV4-1 | CASSQDFRQPRVNTEAFF
TRBJ2-7 | TRBV7-9 | CASSPGPLYEQYF
TRBJ1-5 | TRBV3-1 | CASSDSTGGLWGNQPQHF
TRBJ1-2 | TRBV12-3/TRBV12-4 | CASRGQGVGYGYTF
TRBJ1-1 | TRBV18 | CASSSDTTNTEAFF
TRBJ2-4 | TRBV12-3/TRBV12-4 | CASTPGGLNIQYF
TRBJ2-3 | TRBV5-1 | CASSRAGGFGDTQYF
TRBJ2-7 | TRBV12-3/TRBV12-4 | CASRRAGTFYEQYF
TRBJ2-3 | TRBV15 | CATSRDMSGGLGTQYF
TRBJ2-1 | TRBV12-3/TRBV12-4 | CASSFSGGNEQFF
TRBJ2-3 | TRBV12-3/TRBV12-4 | CASSLGPTVTDTQYF
TRBJ2-3 | TRBV11-1 | CASSLGSGAPTDTQYF
TRBJ1-1 | TRBV12-3/TRBV12-4 | CASSPTGLGEAFF
TRBJ2-1 | TRBV5-1 | CASSLGGGVNYNEQFF
TRBJ1-3 | TRBV3-1 | CASSQSEGVSSGNTIYF
TRBJ1-1 | TRBV7-9 | CASSLEVLMNTEAFF
TRBJ2-3 | TRBV7-8 | CASSLARGQSTDTQYF
TRBJ2-3 | TRBV7-2 | CASSFRQVYGTDTQYF
TRBJ2-5 | TRBV7-9 | CASSSYQRGQETQYF
TRBJ2-1 | TRBV5-1 | CASSFRDRWVEQFF
TRBJ2-3 | TRBV24-1 | CATSDITARLADTDTQYF
TRBJ1-2 | TRBV15 | CATSRDRQGFGYGYTF
TRBJ2-3 | TRBV12-3/TRBV12-4 | CASSTIGGSRGDTQYF
TRBJ2-1 | TRBV18 | CASSSITPGFSWNEQFF
TRBJ2-3 | TRBV4-1 | CASSQSTGLRTDTQYF
TRBJ1-5 | TRBV7-8 | CASSPQGSSNQPQHF
TRBJ2-1 | TRBV12-3/TRBV12-4 | CASGASGRNEQFF
TRBJ2-3 | TRBV21-1 | CASSKETSGMGRTDTQYF
TRBJ2-1 | TRBV7-3 | CASRQTRTPSYNEQFF
TRBJ1-2 | TRBV7-3 | CASRPASNYGYTF
TRBJ2-1 | TRBV11-2 | CASSLAHGGGEQFF
TRBJ2-5 | TRBV19 | CASSIRGTGATYQETQYF
TRBJ2-3 | TRBV7-8 | CASSLVGSAGGRRDTQYF
TRBJ2-7 | TRBV21-1 | CASREGRGSMGYEQYF